This entry lists 6 T cell receptor beta chains sequenced from one sample in a study of blood T cell repertoires in COVID-19. Data came from immunoSEQ multiplex PCR; TCRdb stores just in-frame clones and leaves some out. The data show 200,000 to 250,000 clones, approximately 78% seen once. Sequencing was done on a sample of peripheral blood. The receptors were sampled from a woman in her forties with acute or convalescent COVID-19.

The V and J genes are TRBV6-5 and TRBJ1-2, with D perhaps TRBD1 (5 bases). The length of the CDR3 is 14 residues. The V end was cut by 6 bases, the J end by 4 bases, with 15 bases between. The germline V gene encodes CDR1 MNHEY and CDR2 SVGAGI. CDR3 sequence reads: CASRSEGRAYGYTF. In DNA, the CDR3 is TGTGCCAGCAGGTCGGAGGGACGCGCCTATGGCTACACCTTC.

V is TRBV6-5 and J is TRBJ2-1; the D gene is possibly TRBD1 (8 bases). The CDR3 covers 15 residues. The V gene's germline CDR1 is MNHEY and CDR2 SVGAGI. The V and J ends lost 10 bases and 1 base respectively, with 17 bases between them. DNA for the CDR3: TGTGCCACAAAGTTACAGGGGGGGTCCTACAATGAGCAGTTCTTC. The encoded protein is CATKLQGGSYNEQFF.

The gene calls are TRBV3-1 (or the pseudogene TRBV3-2) and TRBJ2-1; TRBD1 matches 8 bases. CDR1 is LGHDT and CDR2 is YNNKEL in the germline V gene (reference sequence). V was clipped by 0 bases and J by 6 bases; unmatched bases: 7. The CDR3 contains 16 residues. DNA for the CDR3: TGTGCCAGCAGCCAAGAAACAGGGGGAGTCGGCAATGAGCAGTTCTTC. This translates into CASSQETGGVGNEQFF.

Notes on this clone: This CDR3 is also generated by other DNA sequences in the sample. The rearrangement links TRBV3-1 (or the pseudogene TRBV3-2) to TRBJ1-3; 9 positions match TRBD1. This CDR3 comprises 16 residues. Germline trimming cut 4 bases from V and 2 bases from J; bases unmatched to any gene: 6. Germline values: CDR1 LGHDT, CDR2 YNNKEL (reference sequence). The DNA of the CDR3 is TGTGCCAGCAGCCTGAGCCGGACAGGGGCTGGAAACACCATATATTTT. Its translation is CASSLSRTGAGNTIYF.

The chain employs TRBV6-2 or TRBV6-3 and TRBJ1-5; a weak D match, TRBD1 (5 bases). This CDR3 region has 14 residues. The germline V gene has CDR1 MNHEY and CDR2 SVGEGT. Trimming shortened V by 2 bases and J by 7 bases, and 12 bases separated the two germline ends. The CDR3, as DNA: TGTGCCAGCAGTTACGCAGGGTACGAGCAGCCCCAGCATTTT. Encoded protein: CASSYAGYEQPQHF.

The chain is built from TRBV6-5 and TRBJ1-2; 7 bases match TRBD1. V shed 6 bases and J 8 bases; nucleotides not matched to a gene: 12. From germline, CDR1 is MNHEY and CDR2 SVGAGI. The CDR3 sequence is 14 residues long. CDR3 in amino acids: CASSPDRVSWGYTF. The DNA of the CDR3 is TGTGCCAGCAGCCCCGACAGGGTTTCGTGGGGCTACACCTTC.